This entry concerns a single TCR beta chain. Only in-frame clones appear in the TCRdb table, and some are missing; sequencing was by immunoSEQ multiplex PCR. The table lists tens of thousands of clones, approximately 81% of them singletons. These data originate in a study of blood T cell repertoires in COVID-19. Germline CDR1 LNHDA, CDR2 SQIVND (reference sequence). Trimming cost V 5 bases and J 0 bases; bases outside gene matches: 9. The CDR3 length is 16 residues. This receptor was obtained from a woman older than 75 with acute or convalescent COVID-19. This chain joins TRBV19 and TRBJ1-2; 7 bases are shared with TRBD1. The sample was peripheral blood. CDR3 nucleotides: TGTGCCAGTAGTGTGTATCCAGGGGGTTCTAACTATGGCTACACCTTC. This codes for CASSVYPGGSNYGYTF.